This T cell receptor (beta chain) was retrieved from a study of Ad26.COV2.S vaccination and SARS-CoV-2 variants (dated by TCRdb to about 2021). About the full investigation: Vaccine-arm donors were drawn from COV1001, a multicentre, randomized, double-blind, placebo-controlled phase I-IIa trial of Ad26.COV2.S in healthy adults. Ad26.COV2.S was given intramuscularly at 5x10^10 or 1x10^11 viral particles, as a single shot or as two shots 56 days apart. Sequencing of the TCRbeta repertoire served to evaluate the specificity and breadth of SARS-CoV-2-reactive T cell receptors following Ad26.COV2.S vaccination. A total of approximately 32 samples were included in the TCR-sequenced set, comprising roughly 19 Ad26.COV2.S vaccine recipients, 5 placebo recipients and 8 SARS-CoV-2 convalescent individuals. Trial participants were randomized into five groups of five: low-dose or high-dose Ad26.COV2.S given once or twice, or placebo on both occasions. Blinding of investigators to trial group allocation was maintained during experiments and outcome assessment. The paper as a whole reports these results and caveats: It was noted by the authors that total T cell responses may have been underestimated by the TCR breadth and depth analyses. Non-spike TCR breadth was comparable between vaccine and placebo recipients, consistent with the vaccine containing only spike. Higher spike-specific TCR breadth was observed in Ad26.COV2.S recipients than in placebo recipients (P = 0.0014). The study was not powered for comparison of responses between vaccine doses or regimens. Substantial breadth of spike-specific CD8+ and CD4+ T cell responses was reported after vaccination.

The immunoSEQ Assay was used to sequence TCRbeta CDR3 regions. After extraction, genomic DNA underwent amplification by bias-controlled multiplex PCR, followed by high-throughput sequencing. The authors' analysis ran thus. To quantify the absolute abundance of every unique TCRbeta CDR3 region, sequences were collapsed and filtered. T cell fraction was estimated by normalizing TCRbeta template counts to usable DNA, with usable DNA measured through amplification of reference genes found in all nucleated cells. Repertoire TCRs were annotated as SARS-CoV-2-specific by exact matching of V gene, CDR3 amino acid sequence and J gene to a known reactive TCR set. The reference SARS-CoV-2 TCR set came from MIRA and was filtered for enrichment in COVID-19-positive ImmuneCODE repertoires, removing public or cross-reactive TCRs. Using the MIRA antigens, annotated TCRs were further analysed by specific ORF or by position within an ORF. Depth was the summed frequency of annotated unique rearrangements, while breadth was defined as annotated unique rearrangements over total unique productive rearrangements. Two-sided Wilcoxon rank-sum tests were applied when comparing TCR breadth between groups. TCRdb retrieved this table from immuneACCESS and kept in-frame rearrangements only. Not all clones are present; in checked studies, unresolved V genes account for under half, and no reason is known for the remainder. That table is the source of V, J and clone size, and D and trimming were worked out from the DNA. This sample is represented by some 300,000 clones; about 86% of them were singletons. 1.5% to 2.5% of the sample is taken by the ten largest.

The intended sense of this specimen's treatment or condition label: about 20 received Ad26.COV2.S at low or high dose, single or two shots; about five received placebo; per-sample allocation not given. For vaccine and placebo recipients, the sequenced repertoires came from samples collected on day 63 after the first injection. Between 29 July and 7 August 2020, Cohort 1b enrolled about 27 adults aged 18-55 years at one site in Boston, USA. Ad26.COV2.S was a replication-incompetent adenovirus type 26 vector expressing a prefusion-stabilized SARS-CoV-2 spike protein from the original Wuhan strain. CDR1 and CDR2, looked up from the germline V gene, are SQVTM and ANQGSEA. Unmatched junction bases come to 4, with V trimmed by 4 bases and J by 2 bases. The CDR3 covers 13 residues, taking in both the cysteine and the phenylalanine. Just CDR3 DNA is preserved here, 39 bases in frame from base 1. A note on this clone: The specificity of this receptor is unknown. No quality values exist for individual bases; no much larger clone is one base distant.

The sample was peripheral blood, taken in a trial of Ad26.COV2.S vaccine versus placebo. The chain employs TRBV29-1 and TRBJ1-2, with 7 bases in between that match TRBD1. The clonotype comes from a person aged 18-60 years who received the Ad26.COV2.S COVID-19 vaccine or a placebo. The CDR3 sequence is CSVGHRGNYGYTF. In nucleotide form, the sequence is TGCAGCGTTGGTCACAGGGGCAACTATGGCTACACCTTC. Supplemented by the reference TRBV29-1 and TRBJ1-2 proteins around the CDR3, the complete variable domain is SAVISQKPSRDICQRGTSLTIQCQVDSQVTMMFWYRQQPGQSLTLIATANQGSEATYESGFVIDKFPISRPNLTFSTLTVSNMSPEDSSIYLCSVGHRGNYGYTFGSGTRLTVV.